This TCR beta chain appears in the sequencing data of a study of blood T cells in healthy people across ages. Then a second PCR, running roughly 6 to 12 cycles, was carried out with a sample-barcoded 5' primer and a J-beta primer mix. TCRdb re-derived calls from the 5' RACE reads in MiXCR, one entry per CDR3 protein. The sample shows about 670,000 distinct CDR3 sequences, around 38% of them seen only once. Roughly 10 milliliters of peripheral blood were drawn from each donor. CDR3 size: 17 residues. V trimming: 3 bases; J trimming: 4 bases; junction bases outside the gene matches: 5. Sequencing was performed on blood. This receptor was obtained from a man at least 80 years old in good health. The chain is built from TRBV12-3 or TRBV12-4 and TRBJ2-6, with 11 bases matching TRBD2. CDR3 bases: TGTGCCAGCAGTTTTAGCGGGAGGGCCTCGGGGGCCAACGTCCTGACTTTC. Translated, it gives CASSFSGRASGANVLTF.